This T cell receptor (beta chain) emerged from a study of beta chain features in type 1 diabetes. Every bit of the isolated RNA underwent reverse transcription, so sequencing read expressed TCRB transcripts. The table came from immunoSEQ multiplex PCR; TCRdb's copy has only in-frame clones and leaves some out. The sample comprises 200,000 to 300,000 clones, about 71% of which are singletons, and 0.053% rests with the top ten. The TCR was taken from a man aged 25 to 40 in good health. Sequences were obtained from naive CD4+ T cells from blood.

The CDR3 bases are TGTGCCTGGAGTCTCCTTGGGGAGGGTCAGCTTGGCTCTGGGGCCAACGTCCTGACTTTC. It codes for CAWSLLGEGQLGSGANVLTF. This rearrangement joins TRBV30 to TRBJ2-6; 7 positions agree with TRBD2. The V gene end was trimmed by 2 bases and the J gene end by 0 bases; junction bases not matched to a gene: 16. Germline values: CDR1 GTSNPN, CDR2 SVGIG (reference sequence). CDR3 size: 20 residues.